These 32 T cell receptor beta chains originate from one sample sequenced in a study of T cell responses to AZD1222 COVID-19 vaccine. TCRdb keeps only in-frame clones here, not all; method: immunoSEQ multiplex PCR. This repertoire shows fewer than 45,000 clones, around 80% found once; its top ten account for 52%. The specimen was peripheral blood, collected on day 0 of AZD1222 vaccination. Receptors originate from an adult in good health.

The V gene is TRBV6-6, the J gene TRBJ1-1; no clear D. The V and J ends lost 5 bases and 0 bases respectively, with 10 bases between them. Germline V CDR1 and CDR2: MNHNY, SVGAGI (reference sequence). The CDR3 covers 14 residues. The CDR3 region has the DNA TGTGCCAGCAGTAACCCCCGAATGAACACTGAAGCTTTCTTT. The encoded protein is CASSNPRMNTEAFF.

This clone was recorded many times. The chain uses TRBV2 and TRBJ1-5; 7 nucleotides align to TRBD1. The CDR3 runs 15 residues. The germline gives CDR1 SNHLY, CDR2 FYNNEI. V lost 4 bases and J lost 5; bases outside the gene matches: 8. This chain's CDR3 is CASSVSPRGDQPQHF. DNA of the CDR3: TGTGCCAGCAGTGTGAGCCCCAGGGGGGATCAGCCCCAGCATTTT.

This sequence joins TRBV27 and TRBJ2-1, with D perhaps assigned TRBD1 or TRBD2 (6 bases each). Between the trimmed V and J ends, which lost 4 bases and 4 bases, there was a span of 17 bases. The CDR3 sequence is 16 residues long. The germline CDR1 and CDR2 sequences are MNHEY and SMNVEV (reference sequence). CDR3 region: CASSSLLGGGYNEQFF. The CDR3 nucleotides read TGTGCCAGCAGTTCCCTCCTCGGGGGCGGATACAATGAGCAGTTCTTC.

This chain links TRBV25-1 with TRBJ2-6, with TRBD1 matching 9 bases. The V gene end was trimmed by 0 bases and the J gene end by 4 bases; junction bases not matched to a gene: 7. This CDR3 is 18 amino acids long. The germline V gene has CDR1 MGHDK and CDR2 SYGVNS. The CDR3 reads CASSEYRTGVTGANVLTF. For the CDR3, the DNA is TGTGCCAGCAGTGAATATCGGACAGGGGTAACGGGGGCCAACGTCCTGACTTTC.

This clone turned up a few times. V and J are TRBV11-2 and TRBJ1-1; D unresolved. The V and J ends lost 5 bases and 4 bases respectively, with 11 bases between them. The CDR3 covers 13 residues. In germline, CDR1 is SGHAT, CDR2 FQNNGV. CDR3 DNA: TGTGCCAGCAGCCAGAACGGCGGCACTGAAGCTTTCTTT. Its translation is CASSQNGGTEAFF.

This clone was picked up one time. The chain recombines TRBV11-2 with TRBJ2-5; 7 bases align to TRBD2. After removal of 3 bases from V and 3 bases from J, the junction contained 7 bases not matched to a gene. Germline CDR1 reads SGHAT; CDR2 reads FQNNGV. The CDR3 contains 15 residues. The CDR3 DNA reads TGTGCCAGCAGCTTGATGCTAGCGGAAGAAGAGACCCAGTACTTC. This translates into CASSLMLAEEETQYF.

This sequence joins TRBV27 and TRBJ2-1; D gene ambiguous. The V gene's germline CDR1 is MNHEY and CDR2 SMNVEV (reference sequence). The V end was cut by 6 bases, the J end by 9 bases, with 12 bases between. The CDR3 runs to 12 residues. This CDR3 is CASSQVSGEQFF. The CDR3 bases are TGTGCCAGCAGCCAGGTTTCGGGTGAGCAGTTCTTC.

This rearrangement joins TRBV19 to TRBJ1-5; D might be TRBD1 (6 bases). The CDR3 sequence is 17 residues long. V dropped 3 bases and J dropped 0 bases, with 15 bases sitting between them. CDR1 and CDR2 from the germline V gene are LNHDA and SQIVND (reference sequence). The chain's CDR3 is CASSILWEGHSNQPQHF. The CDR3 region has the DNA TGTGCCAGTAGTATTCTCTGGGAGGGACATAGCAATCAGCCCCAGCATTTT.

This clone was seen only a few times. This chain connects TRBV9 to TRBJ1-6; maybe TRBD1 (6 bases). Germline loops: CDR1 SGDLS, CDR2 YYNGEE. V lost 0 bases to trimming and J lost 8 bases, with 12 bases between them. The CDR3 has 15 residues. Written as DNA, the CDR3 is TGTGCCAGCAGCGTAGAGGCAGGGGAGGATTCACCCCTCCACTTT. It specifies CASSVEAGEDSPLHF.

This clone was counted a single time. The chain employs TRBV11-2 and TRBJ1-4, with D possibly matching TRBD1 (6 bases). This CDR3 is 14 amino acids long. Trimming pared 7 bases from V and 7 bases from J, leaving 16 bases between. The germline CDR1 and CDR2 sequences are SGHAT and FQNNGV. CDR3 sequence (DNA): TGTGCCAGCACCCCCTGGGGGGCAGGTGAAAAACTGTTTTTT. This sequence encodes CASTPWGAGEKLFF.

This clone was seen a handful of times. This sequence joins TRBV6-2 or TRBV6-3 and TRBJ1-1, with D possibly being TRBD1 (5 bases). CDR1 is MNHEY and CDR2 is SVGEGT in the germline V gene. CDR3 length: 15 residues. V was cut by 6 bases and J by 5 bases, with 19 bases left in between. The CDR3 loop reads CASSKVGVVTTEAFF. In DNA form, the CDR3 reads TGTGCCAGCAGCAAAGTGGGGGTAGTCACGACTGAAGCTTTCTTT.

The genes are TRBV7-2 and TRBJ1-3; D gene uncertain. This CDR3 contains 13 residues. The V and J ends lost 4 bases and 2 bases respectively, with 6 bases between them. From germline, CDR1 is SGHTA and CDR2 FQGNSA. CDR3 sequence: CASSSIPGNTIYF. CDR3 in DNA: TGTGCCAGCAGCTCCATCCCTGGAAACACCATATATTTT.

The count of this clone is one. The chain couples TRBV12-3 or TRBV12-4 to TRBJ1-2; D ambiguous. V lost 6 bases, J lost 8 bases, and 10 bases lay in between. CDR3 length: 11 amino acids. CDR3 sequence (DNA): TGTGCCAGCAGCCGGAGCGGAGGCTACACCTTC. It is translated as CASSRSGGYTF.

V usage is TRBV7-6 and J usage is TRBJ1-6; 8 bases align to TRBD1. The CDR3 is 15 residues long. Germline CDR1 reads SGHVS; CDR2 reads FNYEAQ. With 1 base clipped from V and 5 bases from J, the junction kept 1 base outside the gene matches. The CDR3 loop reads CASSLGTGHNSPLHF. The CDR3 nucleotides are TGTGCCAGCAGCTTAGGGACAGGGCATAATTCACCCCTCCACTTT.

The J gene is TRBJ2-5, the V gene TRBV7-9; TRBD2 matches 7 bases. The CDR3 contains 16 residues. J was trimmed by 6 bases and V by 5 bases; bases with no gene match: 15. The germline gives CDR1 SEHNR, CDR2 FQNEAQ (reference sequence). The CDR3 DNA sequence: TGTGCCAGCAGCCCCCCACCTTTGGGAGGGGCGAAGACCCAGTACTTC. The encoded protein is CASSPPPLGGAKTQYF. The full variable domain, rest sourced from reference TRBV7-9 and TRBJ2-5, is DTGVSQNPRHKITKRGQNVTFRCDPISEHNRLYWYRQTLGQGPEFLTYFQNEAQLEKSRLLSDRFSAERPKGSFSTLEIQRTEQGDSAMYLCASSPPPLGGAKTQYFGPGTRLLVL.

The rearrangement links TRBV11-1 to TRBJ2-1, with D hard to call. V was trimmed by 2 bases and J by 6 bases, leaving 8 bases between them. The CDR3 sequence is 13 residues long. The germline V gene has CDR1 SGHAT and CDR2 FQDESV (reference sequence). The CDR3 loop reads CASSLFDGNEQFF. CDR3 DNA: TGTGCCAGCAGCTTATTTGACGGCAATGAGCAGTTCTTC.

This clone came up once. Written as DNA, the CDR3 is TGTGCCAGTAGCCTCCCTCCTGAAAAACTGTTTTTT. Its translation: CASSLPPEKLFF. V and J are TRBV19 and TRBJ1-4, with D unresolved. The CDR3 is 12 amino acids. Per the germline V gene, CDR1 is LNHDA and CDR2 is SQIVND (reference sequence). V shed 6 bases and J shed 7 bases, with 9 bases lying between them.

The V gene is TRBV28, the J gene TRBJ2-4, with TRBD2 matching over 9 bases. J gave up 7 bases and V 6 bases, and 7 bases lay outside the gene matches. The CDR3 contains 14 residues. Germline assignment: CDR1 MDHEN and CDR2 SYDVKM. The DNA of the CDR3 is TGTGCCAGCAGCCTCGGGACTAGCTCTAACATTCAGTACTTC. Amino acids: CASSLGTSSNIQYF.

CDR3 bases: TGTGCCAGCAGTCCCCGGACAGGGGTACCTTATAGCAATCAGCCCCAGCATTTT. As protein: CASSPRTGVPYSNQPQHF. This chain uses TRBV28 with TRBJ1-5; 9 bases are shared with TRBD1. With V trimmed by 5 bases and J by 0 bases, 11 bases remained unmatched. This CDR3 is built from 18 residues. The germline V gene encodes CDR1 MDHEN and CDR2 SYDVKM. Using reference TRBV28 and TRBJ1-5 for the parts outside the CDR3, the full variable domain is DVKVTQSSRYLVKRTGEKVFLECVQDMDHENMFWYRQDPGLGLRLIYFSYDVKMKEKGDIPEGYSVSREKKERFSLILESASTNQTSMYLCASSPRTGVPYSNQPQHFGDGTRLSIL.

The chain's CDR3 is CASSPGAVYGYTF. The CDR3 coding sequence is TGTGCCAGCTCGCCGGGGGCCGTCTATGGCTACACCTTC. This chain uses TRBV28 with TRBJ1-2; a weak D match, TRBD1 (6 bases). CDR1 is MDHEN, CDR2 SYDVKM, per germline. V was trimmed by 8 bases and J by 4 bases, leaving 14 bases between them. The CDR3 spans 13 residues.

V usage is TRBV27 and J usage is TRBJ2-1; D may be TRBD2 (6 bases). The germline V and J ends were trimmed by 5 bases and 3 bases, with 17 bases remaining between them. The CDR3 length is 16 residues. CDR1 MNHEY and CDR2 SMNVEV come from the germline V gene (reference sequence). The CDR3 DNA reads as TGTGCCAGCAGTCCAGAGTCGGGACTGGACTACAATGAGCAGTTCTTC. Its protein product is CASSPESGLDYNEQFF.

The gene calls are TRBV11-2 and TRBJ2-2, with TRBD2 as a possible D gene (6 bases). From germline, CDR1 is SGHAT and CDR2 FQNNGV. This CDR3 is 13 amino acids long. Trimming cost V 1 base and J 7 bases, with 7 bases left between them. CDR3 DNA sequence: TGTGCCAGCAGCTTAGTGGGGGGCGGGGAGCTGTTTTTT. This encodes CASSLVGGGELFF. The full variable domain, with the rest looked up from reference TRBV11-2 and TRBJ2-2, is EAGVAQSPRYKIIEKRQSVAFWCNPISGHATLYWYQQILGQGPKLLIQFQNNGVVDDSQLPKDRFSAERLKGVDSTLKIQPAKLEDSAVYLCASSLVGGGELFFGEGSRLTVL.

The chain recombines TRBV7-9 with TRBJ2-7, with D perhaps matching TRBD1 (6 bases). The CDR3 loop spans 17 amino acids. CDR1 and CDR2 (germline): SEHNR, FQNEAQ (reference sequence). Trimming took off 1 base at V and 4 bases at J, with 20 bases between the two ends. The CDR3 region has the DNA TGTGCCAGCAGCTTAGAGCCGCGTGGCAGGGGTAGGTACGAGCAGTACTTC. Protein: CASSLEPRGRGRYEQYF.

The chain has TRBV20-1 and TRBJ2-1, with TRBD2 as a possible D gene (6 bases). With 5 bases removed from V and 7 bases from J, the gap between germline ends came to 9 bases. The CDR3 is 11 residues long. Germline assignment: CDR1 DFQATT and CDR2 SNEGSKA (reference sequence). The CDR3 DNA is TGCAGTGCTCCACGGGGGAATGAGCAGTTCTTC. This codes for CSAPRGNEQFF.

This clone was recorded once. This sequence joins TRBV12-3 or TRBV12-4 and TRBJ2-3; D not resolved. The CDR3 loop spans 12 amino acids. V shed 5 bases and J shed 4 bases, with 7 bases lying between them. The CDR3: CASSTYADTQYF. CDR3 sequence (DNA): TGTGCCAGCAGTACATATGCAGATACGCAGTATTTT.

The V call is TRBV11-2, the J call TRBJ2-2, with D unclear. V lost 5 bases and J lost 2, with 6 bases in between. CDR1 is SGHAT, CDR2 FQNNGV, per germline. This CDR3 is 13 amino acids long. The CDR3 DNA follows: TGTGCCAGCAGCCGAACTAACACCGGGGAGCTGTTTTTT. Protein: CASSRTNTGELFF.

The chain carries TRBV10-3 and TRBJ2-5; TRBD1 might be the D (5 bases). Germline V lookup: CDR1 ENHRY, CDR2 SYGVKD. The CDR3 is 15 residues long. Deletions cut 3 bases from V and 1 base from J, with 12 bases between. The CDR3 here is CAISDLSQGQETQYF. As DNA, the CDR3 is TGTGCCATCAGTGACCTCTCCCAGGGCCAAGAGACCCAGTACTTC.

The rearrangement uses TRBV2 and TRBJ2-1; 9 bases match TRBD2. J lost 5 bases, V lost 2 bases, and 7 bases had no gene match. Germline lookup yields CDR1 SNHLY and CDR2 FYNNEI. This CDR3 contains 16 residues. This CDR3 is CASSERAGGDNNEQFF. DNA of the CDR3: TGTGCCAGCAGTGAAAGAGCGGGGGGAGACAACAATGAGCAGTTCTTC.

This chain links TRBV6-5 with TRBJ1-2; D unresolved. The CDR3 is made up of 12 amino acids. Between the trimmed V and J ends, which lost 7 bases and 2 bases, there was a span of 8 bases. The germline CDR1 and CDR2 sequences are MNHEY and SVGAGI. The CDR3 DNA is TGTGCCAGCAAAGACGGAAACTATGGCTACACCTTC. Its protein product is CASKDGNYGYTF.

The CDR3 sequence: CATSEATNRGGANVLTF. The CDR3 DNA reads as TGTGCCACCAGTGAGGCAACAAACAGGGGTGGGGCCAACGTCCTGACTTTC. V usage is TRBV24-1 and J usage is TRBJ2-6; 7 bases are a match to TRBD1. The CDR3 covers 17 residues. The J segment lost 3 bases and the V segment lost 4 bases, leaving 8 bases of the junction unmatched. Per germline, CDR1 KGHDR and CDR2 SFDVKD.

The chain couples TRBV6-5 to TRBJ2-2, with D uncertain. The CDR3 loop spans 16 amino acids. V was cut by 0 bases and J by 2 bases, with 10 bases left in between. Germline lookup yields CDR1 MNHEY and CDR2 SVGAGI. Here the CDR3 reads CASSYSYGRNTGELFF. The CDR3 DNA is TGTGCCAGCAGTTACTCTTATGGGCGAAACACCGGGGAGCTGTTTTTT.

The V gene is TRBV10-3, the J gene TRBJ1-1, with D perhaps matching TRBD1 (6 bases). The CDR3 loop spans 14 amino acids. CDR1 and CDR2 (germline): ENHRY, SYGVKD. The ends were cut back, 2 bases at V and 3 bases at J, with 10 bases in the middle. CDR3 in DNA: TGTGCCATCAGTGAGGGCGACAGGTACACTGAAGCTTTCTTT. Amino acids: CAISEGDRYTEAFF.